The 23 T cell receptor beta chains presented below share a single source sample, sequenced in a study of cytomegalovirus exposure and HLA in healthy donors. The PCR contained 60 Vbeta and 13 Jbeta primers. The repertoire was sequenced with immunoSEQ multiplex PCR; TCRdb's copy has only in-frame clones and lacks some. The table has about 150,000 clones, around 77% seen once. Sequenced sample: PBMCs. Receptors originate from a man aged 25-40 years in good health and CMV-seronegative.

The gene calls are TRBV29-1 and TRBJ1-1; weak D call: TRBD1 (6 bases). CDR1 and CDR2 from the germline V gene are SQVTM and ANQGSEA. Trimming removed 6 bases at V and 0 bases at J, with 11 bases between. The CDR3 extends over 13 amino acids. CDR3 region: CSVQDSMNTEAFF. Written as DNA, the CDR3 is TGCAGCGTCCAGGACAGTATGAACACTGAAGCTTTCTTT.

DNA of the CDR3: TGTGCCAGCAGCAAGACAGGGTCTAATGAAAAACTGTTTTTT. This translates into CASSKTGSNEKLFF. The chain has TRBV7-9 and TRBJ1-4; 7 nucleotides line up with TRBD1. CDR1 and CDR2 (germline): SEHNR, FQNEAQ (reference sequence). The CDR3 consists of 14 residues. V was pared by 5 bases and J by 3 bases, with 3 bases of the junction left unmatched.

The chain carries TRBV4-1 and TRBJ2-5; D possibly corresponds to TRBD1 (5 bases). Per the germline V gene, CDR1 is MGHRA and CDR2 is YSYEKL. This CDR3 has 15 amino acids. Between the trimmed V and J ends, which lost 4 bases and 0 bases, there was a span of 12 bases. The CDR3 bases are TGCGCCAGCAGCCTGGGGCGTGAGTACCAAGAGACCCAGTACTTC. Translation: CASSLGREYQETQYF.

This chain links TRBV2 with TRBJ1-5; a weak D match, TRBD1 (5 bases). Germline values: CDR1 SNHLY, CDR2 FYNNEI. The CDR3 is 14 residues long. V was cut by 3 bases and J by 4 bases, with 10 bases left in between. This CDR3 is CASSDLGVNQPQHF. In DNA, the CDR3 is TGTGCCAGCAGTGACTTAGGGGTGAATCAGCCCCAGCATTTT.

This rearrangement joins TRBV29-1 to TRBJ1-2; weak D call: TRBD1 (5 bases). Germline V lookup: CDR1 SQVTM, CDR2 ANQGSEA. The CDR3 runs 13 residues. The CDR3 is CSGFRGLNYGYTF. CDR3 nucleotide sequence: TGCAGTGGTTTTAGGGGACTTAACTATGGCTACACCTTC.

The chain carries TRBV6-4 and TRBJ1-2; 11 positions match TRBD1. The germline CDR1 and CDR2 sequences are MRHNA and SNTAGT. This CDR3 region has 15 residues. V was clipped by 0 bases and J by 9 bases; unmatched bases: 6. The CDR3 region is CASSDSHGQGASYTF. The CDR3, as DNA: TGTGCCAGCAGTGACTCCCACGGACAGGGGGCAAGCTACACCTTC.

The V gene is TRBV27, the J gene TRBJ2-7; TRBD1 agrees at 8 bases. V was clipped by 6 bases and J by 2 bases; unmatched bases: 3. CDR1 and CDR2 from the germline V gene are MNHEY and SMNVEV (reference sequence). The CDR3 is made up of 13 amino acids. DNA of the CDR3: TGTGCCAGCAGCCCGGGACAGGCCTACGAGCAGTACTTC. As protein: CASSPGQAYEQYF.

This clone was observed once. The rearrangement joins TRBV19 to TRBJ2-1, with 10 positions matching TRBD2. Germline V gene data show CDR1 as LNHDA and CDR2 as SQIVND (reference sequence). Unmatched junction bases numbered 8, after V lost 6 bases and J lost 6 bases. CDR3 length equals 15 residues. The CDR3 DNA reads TGTGCCAGTAGAGACCTAGCGGGAGTCCCCAATGAGCAGTTCTTC. Translation gives CASRDLAGVPNEQFF.

J is TRBJ1-3 and V is TRBV9; D remains unclear. Per the germline V gene, CDR1 is SGDLS and CDR2 is YYNGEE. V shed 3 bases and J shed 4 bases, with 8 bases lying between them. This CDR3 has 13 amino acids. Here the CDR3 reads CASSAGGGNTIYF. The DNA for the CDR3 is TGTGCCAGCAGCGCGGGAGGAGGAAACACCATATATTTT.

This chain joins TRBV7-8 and TRBJ1-2; 9 positions match TRBD1. The length of the CDR3 is 15 residues. Per the germline V gene, CDR1 is SGHVS and CDR2 is FQNEAQ. Losses at the gene ends were 2 bases for V and 2 bases for J; bases not matched to a gene: 3. CDR3 bases: TGTGCCAGCAGCTTACGGACAGGGGCAAACTATGGCTACACCTTC. Amino acid sequence: CASSLRTGANYGYTF.

The rearrangement links TRBV11-2 to TRBJ1-1, with D perhaps matching TRBD1 (5 bases). V dropped 1 base and J dropped 0 bases, with 9 bases sitting between them. Germline V lookup: CDR1 SGHAT, CDR2 FQNNGV. This CDR3 region has 15 residues. The CDR3 loop is CASSLVGAMNTEAFF. Here the CDR3 DNA reads TGTGCCAGCAGCTTAGTAGGGGCCATGAACACTGAAGCTTTCTTT.

The chain recombines TRBV7-9 with TRBJ1-5; D gene uncertain. In germline, CDR1 is SEHNR, CDR2 FQNEAQ (reference sequence). V was cut by 5 bases and J by 1 base, with 15 bases left in between. The CDR3 covers 16 residues. As DNA, the CDR3 is TGTGCCAGCAGCCCGCGAGGCGGTGAAAGCAATCAGCCCCAGCATTTT. It encodes CASSPRGGESNQPQHF.

The rearrangement joins TRBV30 to TRBJ1-1; D unclear. Trimming cost V 2 bases and J 5 bases, with 12 bases left between them. The germline V gene encodes CDR1 GTSNPN and CDR2 SVGIG (reference sequence). CDR3 length: 13 amino acids. This chain's CDR3 is CAWSHTSATEAFF. The CDR3 nucleotides read TGTGCCTGGAGTCATACTTCTGCGACTGAAGCTTTCTTT.

The V and J genes are TRBV19 and TRBJ1-1, with a weak D call TRBD1 (5 bases). CDR3 length: 16 amino acids. CDR1 is LNHDA and CDR2 is SQIVND in the germline V gene (reference sequence). V gave up 4 bases and J gave up 4 bases, with 19 bases separating them. CDR3 region: CASSTPFGRVATEAFF. The CDR3 DNA is TGTGCCAGTAGTACCCCCTTTGGCAGGGTAGCCACTGAAGCTTTCTTT.

The genes are TRBV5-4 and TRBJ2-1, with 8 bases identical to TRBD2. Germline loops: CDR1 SGHNT, CDR2 YYREEE (reference sequence). This CDR3 contains 15 residues. The J segment lost 8 bases and the V segment lost 3 bases, leaving 10 bases of the junction unmatched. CDR3 residues: CASSSRLARKDEQFF. Written as DNA, the CDR3 is TGTGCCAGCAGCTCTCGACTAGCGAGAAAGGATGAGCAGTTCTTC.

The gene calls are TRBV5-4 and TRBJ2-3; 8 positions match TRBD2. Germline V gives CDR1 SGHNT, CDR2 YYREEE (reference sequence). The CDR3 contains 16 residues. The V segment lost 2 bases and the J segment 2 bases; nucleotides outside the gene matches: 7. The CDR3 region has the DNA TGTGCCAGCAGCTTATACCGAGCGGGAGCCACAGATACGCAGTATTTT. Translated, it gives CASSLYRAGATDTQYF.

This chain uses TRBV29-1 with TRBJ2-3; 9 positions match TRBD2. V shed 3 bases and J 1 base; nucleotides not matched to a gene: 5. Germline V gene data show CDR1 as SQVTM and CDR2 as ANQGSEA. The length of the CDR3 is 15 residues. CDR3 amino acids: CSVDLTSGGTDTQYF. CDR3 bases: TGCAGCGTTGACTTGACTAGCGGCGGCACAGATACGCAGTATTTT.

In its sample, this clone was seen a few times. The V and J genes are TRBV27 and TRBJ2-7; 11 bases match TRBD2. Germline trimming cut 4 bases from V and 0 bases from J; bases unmatched to any gene: 17. The CDR3 totals 20 residues. Germline V gives CDR1 MNHEY, CDR2 SMNVEV (reference sequence). CDR3 amino acids: CASSSNTRLAGRLDSYEQYF. CDR3 DNA: TGTGCCAGCAGTTCCAACACCAGACTAGCGGGACGACTGGACTCCTACGAGCAGTACTTC.

The V call is TRBV2, the J call TRBJ2-7, with 14 bases that match TRBD2. The V segment lost 7 bases and the J segment 6 bases; nucleotides outside the gene matches: 8. CDR1 SNHLY and CDR2 FYNNEI come from the germline V gene. The CDR3 runs 15 residues. The CDR3 DNA reads as TGTGCCAGCAAGGGCACAGGGACTAGCGGGAGCGAGCAGTACTTC. Translated, it gives CASKGTGTSGSEQYF. The full variable domain, its missing parts supplied by reference TRBV2 and TRBJ2-7, is EPEVTQTPSHQVTQMGQEVILRCVPISNHLYFYWYRQILGQKVEFLVSFYNNEISEKSEIFDDQFSVERPDGSNFTLKIRSTKLEDSAMYFCASKGTGTSGSEQYFGPGTRLTVT.

In the case of this clone: Other nucleotide sequences in the sample specify the same CDR3. The chain recombines TRBV7-9 with TRBJ1-2; 10 nucleotides match TRBD1. V was clipped by 3 bases and J by 3 bases; unmatched bases: 10. Germline values: CDR1 SEHNR, CDR2 FQNEAQ (reference sequence). The CDR3 loop spans 17 amino acids. Written as DNA, the CDR3 is TGTGCCAGCAGCTTCCCGGGACAGGGGTTTGTGGACTATGGCTACACCTTC. Residues: CASSFPGQGFVDYGYTF.

This chain uses TRBV27 with TRBJ2-1, with 8 bases fitting TRBD1. CDR1 MNHEY and CDR2 SMNVEV come from the germline V gene (reference sequence). The V and J ends lost 4 bases and 7 bases, in that order; junction bases with no gene match: 21. The CDR3 runs to 19 residues. In DNA form, the CDR3 reads TGTGCCAGCAGTTCCCAAGACCGACAATGGACAGGGTCGAGGAATGAGCAGTTCTTC. It specifies CASSSQDRQWTGSRNEQFF.

The V and J genes are TRBV4-1 and TRBJ1-2, with 8 bases identical to TRBD1. The germline V gene has CDR1 MGHRA and CDR2 YSYEKL. Trimming cost V 3 bases and J 5 bases; bases outside gene matches: 2. This CDR3 has 13 amino acids. This CDR3 is CASSQDRAYGYTF. DNA for the CDR3: TGCGCCAGCAGCCAGGACAGGGCATATGGCTACACCTTC.

The chain employs TRBV5-1 and TRBJ2-1; 8 bases fit TRBD2. The CDR3 has 16 residues. The germline V gene encodes CDR1 SGHRS and CDR2 YFSETQ. V trimming: 0 bases; J trimming: 5 bases; junction bases outside the gene matches: 7. The CDR3: CASSLAGGGRDNEQFF. The DNA of the CDR3 is TGCGCCAGCAGCTTGGCGGGAGGGGGGCGAGACAATGAGCAGTTCTTC.